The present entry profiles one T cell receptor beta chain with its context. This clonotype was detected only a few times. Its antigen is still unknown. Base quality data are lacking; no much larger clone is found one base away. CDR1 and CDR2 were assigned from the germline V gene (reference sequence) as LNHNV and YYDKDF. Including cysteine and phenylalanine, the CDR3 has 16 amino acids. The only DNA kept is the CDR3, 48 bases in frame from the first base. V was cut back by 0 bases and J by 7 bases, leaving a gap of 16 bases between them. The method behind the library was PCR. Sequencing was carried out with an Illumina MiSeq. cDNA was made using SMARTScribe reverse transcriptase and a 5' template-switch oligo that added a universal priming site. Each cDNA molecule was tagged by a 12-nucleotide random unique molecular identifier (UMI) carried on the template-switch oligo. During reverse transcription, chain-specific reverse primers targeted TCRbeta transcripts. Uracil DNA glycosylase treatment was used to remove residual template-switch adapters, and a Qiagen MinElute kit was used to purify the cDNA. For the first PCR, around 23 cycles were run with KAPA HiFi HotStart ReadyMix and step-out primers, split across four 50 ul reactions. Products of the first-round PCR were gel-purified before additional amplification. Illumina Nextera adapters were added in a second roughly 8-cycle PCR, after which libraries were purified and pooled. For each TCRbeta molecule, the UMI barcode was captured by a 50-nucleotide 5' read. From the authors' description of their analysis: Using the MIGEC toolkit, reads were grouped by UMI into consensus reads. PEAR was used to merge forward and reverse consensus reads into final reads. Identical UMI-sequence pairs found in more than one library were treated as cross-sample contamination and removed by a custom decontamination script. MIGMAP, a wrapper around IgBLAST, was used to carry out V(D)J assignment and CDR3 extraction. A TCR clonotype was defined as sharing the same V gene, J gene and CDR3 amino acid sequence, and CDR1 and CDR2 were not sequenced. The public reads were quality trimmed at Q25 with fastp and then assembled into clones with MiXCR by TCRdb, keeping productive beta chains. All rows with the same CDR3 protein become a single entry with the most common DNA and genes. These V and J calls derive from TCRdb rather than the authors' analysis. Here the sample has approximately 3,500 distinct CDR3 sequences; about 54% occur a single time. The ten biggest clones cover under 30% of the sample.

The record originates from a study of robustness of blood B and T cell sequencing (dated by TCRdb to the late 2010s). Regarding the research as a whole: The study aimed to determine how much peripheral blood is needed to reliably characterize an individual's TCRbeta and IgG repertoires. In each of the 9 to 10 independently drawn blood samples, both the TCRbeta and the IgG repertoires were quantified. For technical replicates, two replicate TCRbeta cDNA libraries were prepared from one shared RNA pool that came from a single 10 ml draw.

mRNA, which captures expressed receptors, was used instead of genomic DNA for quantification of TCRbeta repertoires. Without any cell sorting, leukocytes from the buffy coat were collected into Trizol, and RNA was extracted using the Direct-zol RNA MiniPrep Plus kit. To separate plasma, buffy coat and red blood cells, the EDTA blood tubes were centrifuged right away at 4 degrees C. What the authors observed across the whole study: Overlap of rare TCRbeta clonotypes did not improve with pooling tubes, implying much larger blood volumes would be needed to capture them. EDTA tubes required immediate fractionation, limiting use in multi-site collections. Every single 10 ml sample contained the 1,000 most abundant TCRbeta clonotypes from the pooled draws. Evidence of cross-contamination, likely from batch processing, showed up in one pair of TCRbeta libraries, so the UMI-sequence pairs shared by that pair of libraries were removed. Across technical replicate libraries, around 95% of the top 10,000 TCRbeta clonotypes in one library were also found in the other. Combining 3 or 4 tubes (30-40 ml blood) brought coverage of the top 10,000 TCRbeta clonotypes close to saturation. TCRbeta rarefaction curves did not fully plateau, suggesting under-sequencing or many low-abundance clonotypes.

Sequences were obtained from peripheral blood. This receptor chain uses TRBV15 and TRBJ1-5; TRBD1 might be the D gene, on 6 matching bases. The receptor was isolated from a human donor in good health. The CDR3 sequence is CATSRDSGEVGQPQHF. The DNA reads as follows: TGTGCCACCAGCAGAGATTCAGGGGAAGTTGGGCAGCCCCAGCATTTT.